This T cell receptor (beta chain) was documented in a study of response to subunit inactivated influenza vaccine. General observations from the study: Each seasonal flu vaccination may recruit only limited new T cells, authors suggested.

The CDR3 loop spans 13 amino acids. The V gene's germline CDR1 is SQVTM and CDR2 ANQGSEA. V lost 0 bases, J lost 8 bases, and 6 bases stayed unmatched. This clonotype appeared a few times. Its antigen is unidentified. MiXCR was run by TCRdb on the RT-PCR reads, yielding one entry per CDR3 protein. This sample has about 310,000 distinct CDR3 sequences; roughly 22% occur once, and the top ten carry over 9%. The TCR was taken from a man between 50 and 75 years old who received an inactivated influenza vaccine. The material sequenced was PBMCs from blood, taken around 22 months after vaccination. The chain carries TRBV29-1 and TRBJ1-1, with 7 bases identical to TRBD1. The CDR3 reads CSVEDGKTGEAFF. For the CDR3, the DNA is TGCAGCGTTGAAGATGGGAAGACAGGGGAAGCTTTCTTT.